The 5 T cell receptor beta chains reported below all come from one sample, sequenced in a study of blood T cell repertoires in COVID-19. Profiled with immunoSEQ multiplex PCR; TCRdb holds only in-frame clones, not every one. Of about 410,000 clones listed, 86% are singletons. The specimen sequenced was peripheral blood. The source is a woman aged 30 to 39 with active or convalescent COVID-19.

This clone was observed a handful of times. The rearrangement joins TRBV4-1 to TRBJ1-2; D call uncertain. The CDR3 runs 15 residues. The germline V and J ends were trimmed by 0 bases and 2 bases, with 10 bases remaining between them. Germline CDR1 reads MGHRA; CDR2 reads YSYEKL. CDR3 DNA sequence: TGCGCCAGCAGCCAAGATATCGCACAGAACTATGGCTACACCTTC. Its protein is CASSQDIAQNYGYTF.

The V gene is TRBV10-1, the J gene TRBJ1-3; D is unresolved. CDR1 is WNHNN, CDR2 SYGVQD, per germline (reference sequence). The V end was cut by 10 bases, the J end by 0 bases, with 10 bases between. The CDR3 consists of 13 residues. This chain's CDR3 is CATQRGSGNTIYF. The CDR3 bases are TGCGCCACGCAGCGAGGCTCTGGAAACACCATATATTTT.

This sequence joins TRBV2 and TRBJ1-1; D not certain. The CDR3 has 11 amino acids. Trimming shortened V by 5 bases and J by 9 bases, and 10 bases separated the two germline ends. Germline CDR1 SNHLY, CDR2 FYNNEI. The chain's CDR3 is CASSKTPKAFF. DNA of the CDR3: TGTGCCAGCAGTAAGACTCCCAAAGCTTTCTTT.

The rearrangement joins TRBV7-9 to TRBJ2-1, with a tentative D call TRBD1 (5 bases). The germline V gene has CDR1 SEHNR and CDR2 FQNEAQ (reference sequence). The CDR3 extends over 15 amino acids. Trimming took 5 bases from V and 8 from J, leaving 19 bases between them. The CDR3 reads CASSPGPFPGDEQFF. The CDR3 DNA is TGTGCCAGCAGCCCAGGGCCATTCCCTGGGGATGAGCAGTTCTTC.

The chain links TRBV27 to TRBJ1-1, with unresolved D. The CDR3 consists of 13 residues. The germline V gene encodes CDR1 MNHEY and CDR2 SMNVEV (reference sequence). V was trimmed by 5 bases and J by 1 base, leaving 8 bases between them. The CDR3 sequence: CASSITENTEAFF. DNA of the CDR3: TGTGCCAGCAGTATAACAGAGAACACTGAAGCTTTCTTT.